Listed below are T cell receptor beta chains from one sample, sequenced in a study of blood T cell repertoires in COVID-19. Clones were sequenced by immunoSEQ multiplex PCR, and TCRdb holds only the in-frame ones, with some missing. The sample has about 150,000 clones, roughly nine tenths seen once; the top ten hold around 14%. Input material: peripheral blood. The source of these receptors is a woman aged 40 to 50 with acute or convalescent COVID-19. The CDR3 runs from the conserved cysteine through the conserved F or W. D genes are given only for firm matches. Clone size appears in some rows only: once, few, many, or a class for an expanded clone.

clone_size j_call d_call v_call cdr3_aa cdr3_nt
. TRBJ1-6 . TRBV7-2 CASSFLQGPASPLHF TGTGCCAGCAGCTTCCTACAGGGACCCGCTTCACCCCTCCACTTT
. TRBJ2-2 TRBD1 TRBV9 CASSPRQGAGELFF TGTGCCAGCAGCCCCCGACAGGGAGCCGGGGAGCTGTTTTTT
. TRBJ1-5 TRBD1 TRBV5-1 CASSEGTGLQPQHF TGCGCCAGCAGCGAAGGGACAGGGCTCCAGCCCCAGCATTTT
. TRBJ2-7 TRBD2 TRBV29-1 CSVEWLAGVPDSYEQYF TGCAGCGTTGAATGGTTAGCGGGGGTACCTGACTCCTACGAGCAGTACTTC
. TRBJ2-4 TRBD2 TRBV5-8 CASSLGTSVVQYF TGTGCCAGCAGCTTGGGGACTAGCGTTGTTCAGTACTTC
. TRBJ2-1 TRBD2 TRBV7-2 CASRSSVGLAGHEQFF TGTGCCAGCAGATCTAGTGTGGGACTAGCGGGGCATGAGCAGTTCTTC
once TRBJ1-4 . TRBV5-1 CASSLRTVNEKLFF TGCGCCAGCAGCTTGCGGACAGTTAATGAAAAACTGTTTTTT
. TRBJ1-3 . TRBV3-1/TRBV3-2 CASRRRGDSGNTIYF TGTGCCAGCAGACGCCGGGGGGACTCTGGAAACACCATATATTTT
. TRBJ2-2 . TRBV5-5 CASSFSGTTTGELFF TGTGCCAGCAGCTTTTCGGGGACAACCACCGGGGAGCTGTTTTTT
. TRBJ2-1 . TRBV3-1/TRBV3-2 CASSQVLLQGSNEQFF TGTGCCAGCAGCCAGGTTCTTCTACAGGGATCCAATGAGCAGTTCTTC
. TRBJ1-4 . TRBV29-1 CSVEVEWRPLGEKLFF TGCAGCGTTGAGGTCGAGTGGCGGCCTTTGGGTGAAAAACTGTTTTTT
. TRBJ2-7 . TRBV3-1/TRBV3-2 CASSRVPARLEGYEQYF TGTGCCAGCAGCCGGGTCCCGGCTCGCCTAGAGGGCTACGAGCAGTACTTC
few TRBJ2-7 . TRBV16 CASSQSIRGWPYEQYF TGTGCCAGCAGCCAATCAATCCGGGGGTGGCCCTACGAGCAGTACTTC
. TRBJ2-3 TRBD1 TRBV2 CASSTGTGTSTDTQYF TGTGCCAGCAGCACCGGGACAGGGACTAGCACAGATACGCAGTATTTT
. TRBJ1-1 . TRBV11-2 CASSFARGGTEAFF TGTGCCAGCAGCTTTGCCCGGGGGGGGACTGAAGCTTTCTTT
. TRBJ2-2 TRBD2 TRBV6-4 CASSYSGTSGTGELFF TGTGCCAGCAGTTACTCCGGGACTAGCGGGACCGGGGAGCTGTTTTTT
. TRBJ1-1 TRBD1 TRBV4-2 CASSQTQGATEAFF TGTGCCAGCAGCCAAACCCAGGGGGCGACTGAAGCTTTCTTT
. TRBJ1-5 . TRBV28 CASSSTVSPQHF TGTGCCAGCAGTTCAACAGTTTCGCCCCAGCATTTT
. TRBJ2-2 . TRBV6-5 CASSYGGRGSAGELFF TGTGCCAGCAGTTACGGGGGCAGGGGCTCGGCCGGGGAGCTGTTTTTT
. TRBJ1-5 TRBD1 TRBV24-1 CATGTGPNQPQHF TGTGCCACCGGGACAGGGCCCAATCAGCCCCAGCATTTT
. TRBJ2-7 . TRBV4-2 CASSHGLQASLVRYEQYF TGTGCCAGCAGCCACGGCCTCCAAGCTAGCTTAGTGCGGTACGAGCAGTACTTC
once TRBJ2-1 . TRBV6-5 CASKNPGGLYNEQFF TGTGCCAGCAAAAACCCCGGGGGTCTATACAATGAGCAGTTCTTC
. TRBJ2-1 TRBD1 TRBV14 CASSQFQGVPYNEQFF TGTGCCAGCAGCCAATTTCAGGGGGTACCATACAATGAGCAGTTCTTC
. TRBJ1-1 . TRBV6-6 CASRTRAEAFF TGTGCCAGCAGGACCAGGGCTGAAGCTTTCTTT
few TRBJ2-3 . TRBV5-1 CASSPGIGRDSLGDTQYF TGCGCCAGCAGCCCGGGAATTGGGCGGGATAGTCTCGGGGATACGCAGTATTTT
. TRBJ2-1 TRBD1 TRBV27 CASRRTGANEQFF TGTGCCAGCAGGAGAACAGGGGCGAATGAGCAGTTCTTC
. TRBJ2-3 . TRBV3-1/TRBV3-2 CASSQPKRIVSADTQYF TGTGCCAGCAGCCAACCTAAGCGCATAGTTTCAGCAGATACGCAGTATTTT
. TRBJ1-2 TRBD1 TRBV5-8 CASSLAAVLKTGGDYGYTF TGTGCCAGCAGCTTGGCCGCAGTTTTAAAAACAGGGGGAGACTATGGCTACACCTTC